The present entry profiles one T cell receptor (beta chain) with its context. Antigen unknown. The sample is drawn from a study of T cell responses to AZD1222 COVID-19 vaccine. On the study more broadly: Pooling covered second doses at about 4 or about 12 weeks.

The study, taken as a whole, reports: Once two AZD1222 doses were given, Spike-specific TCR breadth and depth went up. Mostly white British, mostly female donors; authors suggested clonal diversity may be underestimated. Across the whole spike, CD4 TCRs peaked at regions 160-218 and 743-854.

Assay used: immunoSEQ multiplex PCR; TCRdb lists only in-frame clones, some missing. The table lists 150,000 to 200,000 clones, about 92% of them singletons. The CDR3 covers 14 residues. Germline V gives CDR1 LGHDT, CDR2 YNNKEL (reference sequence). V shed 3 bases and J 8 bases; nucleotides not matched to a gene: 7. The sample was peripheral blood, taken on day 0 of AZD1222 vaccination. The sequence was obtained from an adult in good health. The chain is built from TRBV3-1 (or the pseudogene TRBV3-2) and TRBJ1-2; 9 positions match TRBD1. For the CDR3, the DNA is TGTGCCAGCAGCCATGGACAGGGGAGCTTAGGCTACACCTTC. This sequence encodes CASSHGQGSLGYTF.